The 26 T cell receptor beta chains in this list originate from one sample, sequenced in a study of Graves' ophthalmopathy and Graves' hyperthyroidism. As the template, RNA transcripts were used to amplify TCR beta CDR3 regions. First-round RT-PCR employed HTBI primers, with a second-round multiplex PCR after it. A single record per CDR3 protein comes from TCRdb applying MiXCR to the multiplex PCR reads. The sample lists hundreds of thousands of distinct CDR3 sequences; about 20% were seen once. The sample was peripheral blood. These receptors all come from a woman aged 18 to 35 with stable Graves' hyperthyroidism. Some clones in this sample may be carry-over from other donors' samples.

The chain links TRBV10-2 to TRBJ1-1; D gene ambiguous. Germline lookup yields CDR1 WSHSY and CDR2 SAAADI. This CDR3 has 12 amino acids. Deletions cut 8 bases from V and 1 base from J, with 8 bases between. The CDR3 loop is CASQSPNTEAFF. Written as DNA, the CDR3 is TGCGCCAGCCAGTCCCCGAACACTGAAGCTTTCTTT.

This clonotype was recorded many times. The rearrangement joins TRBV6-2 or TRBV6-3 to TRBJ2-4, with 8 nucleotides matching TRBD1. The germline V gene encodes CDR1 MNHEY and CDR2 SVGEGT. The CDR3 has 15 amino acids. The trim removed 2 bases at V and 8 bases at J, leaving 8 bases unmatched. CDR3 sequence (DNA): TGTGCCAGCAGTTACGGAGACAGGGGAGCGTACATTCAGTACTTC. Translation gives CASSYGDRGAYIQYF.

This clonotype came up a few times. The CDR3 loop is CASSQGRGLGGTEAFF. The CDR3 nucleotides read TGTGCCAGCAGCCAAGGTAGGGGACTTGGCGGCACTGAAGCTTTCTTT. The chain recombines TRBV3-1 with TRBJ1-1, with D maybe TRBD1 (5 bases). The V gene lost 1 base and the J gene lost 4 bases, with 16 bases spanning the gap. This CDR3 comprises 16 residues. Per the germline V gene, CDR1 is LGHDT and CDR2 is YNNKEL (reference sequence).

The chain employs TRBV9 and TRBJ2-7, with D possibly being TRBD1 (5 bases). V was pared by 4 bases and J by 2 bases, with 13 bases between. This CDR3 comprises 14 residues. The germline gives CDR1 SGDLS, CDR2 YYNGEE. The CDR3 spells CASSPRLGAYEQYF. DNA of the CDR3: TGTGCCAGCAGCCCCCGGTTAGGGGCCTACGAGCAGTACTTC.

The sample holds many counts of this clonotype. The gene calls are TRBV19 and TRBJ1-5, with D unclear. V dropped 9 bases and J dropped 0 bases, with 12 bases sitting between them. Per germline, CDR1 LNHDA and CDR2 SQIVND (reference sequence). This CDR3 is 14 amino acids long. Written as DNA, the CDR3 is TGTGCCAGCACGACTGGGAGTAGCAATCAGCCCCAGCATTTT. Amino acids: CASTTGSSNQPQHF.

This clonotype was picked up many times. The chain recombines TRBV12-5 with TRBJ1-5; D gene uncertain. Trimming pared 6 bases from V and 8 bases from J, leaving 11 bases between. The CDR3 sequence is 12 residues long. The V gene's germline CDR1 is LGHNT and CDR2 FRNRAP. The chain's CDR3 is CASGIAGKPQHF. As DNA, the CDR3 is TGTGCTAGTGGCATAGCGGGCAAGCCCCAGCATTTT.

In its sample, this clonotype was seen a few times. The V call is TRBV27, the J call TRBJ2-7; 9 nucleotides line up with TRBD2. This CDR3 is 13 amino acids long. Germline V gives CDR1 MNHEY, CDR2 SMNVEV (reference sequence). J lost 3 bases, V lost 5 bases, and 2 bases had no gene match. The DNA for the CDR3 is TGTGCCAGCAGTAGGACTAGCGTCTACGAGCAGTACTTC. Its translation: CASSRTSVYEQYF.

This clonotype was seen at least ten times. The junction departs from germline at one end; a sequencing error may be responsible. The V call is TRBV18, the J call TRBJ1-6; D possibly corresponds to TRBD1 (6 bases). This CDR3 has 15 amino acids. CDR1 and CDR2 from the germline V gene are KGHSH and LQKENI. The CDR3 sequence is CASSPSTGDNSPLHF. CDR3 sequence (DNA): TGCGCCAGCAGCCCGTCGACAGGAGATAATTCACCCCTCCACTTT.

The CDR3 nucleotides are TGTGCCAGCAGTCGACCGGGGGTCCTGCGTGAGACCCAGTACTTC. Translated, it gives CASSRPGVLRETQYF. The chain is built from TRBV28 and TRBJ2-5, with D perhaps TRBD2 (6 bases). Germline lookup yields CDR1 MDHEN and CDR2 SYDVKM. CDR3 length: 15 residues. The V end was cut by 5 bases, the J end by 5 bases, with 18 bases between.

The rearrangement joins TRBV10-3 to TRBJ2-7; D gene uncertain. V shed 10 bases and J shed 3 bases, with 10 bases lying between them. The CDR3 runs 11 residues. The germline V gene encodes CDR1 ENHRY and CDR2 SYGVKD. CDR3 DNA: TGTGCCACCGAGGACCGCTACGAGCAGTACTTC. Translated: CATEDRYEQYF.

This clonotype was counted at least ten times. The rearrangement links TRBV4-1 to TRBJ2-7; 8 bases are shared with TRBD1. Germline trimming cut 4 bases from V and 2 bases from J; bases unmatched to any gene: 16. The germline V gene encodes CDR1 MGHRA and CDR2 YSYEKL. CDR3 size: 18 residues. Written as DNA, the CDR3 is TGCGCCAGCAGCCTAACCACCTCCCTCGGGACAGGAGCCTACGAGCAGTACTTC. Its protein product is CASSLTTSLGTGAYEQYF.

This clonotype has ten or more counts. J is TRBJ1-1 and V is TRBV19, with 7 bases matching TRBD1. Trimming removed 4 bases from V and 0 bases from J; junction bases left unmatched: 8. Germline CDR1 is LNHDA and CDR2 is SQIVND (reference sequence). CDR3 length equals 16 residues. The CDR3: CASSRGTAPMNTEAFF. CDR3 in DNA: TGTGCCAGTAGTAGGGGGACAGCTCCCATGAACACTGAAGCTTTCTTT. Together with reference TRBV19 and TRBJ1-1, the CDR3 gives the full variable domain: DGGITQSPKYLFRKEGQNVTLSCEQNLNHDAMYWYRQDPGQGLRLIYYSQIVNDFQKGDIAEGYSVSREKKESFPLTVTSAQKNPTAFYLCASSRGTAPMNTEAFFGQGTRLTVV.

For this clonotype: At one end the junction does not follow the germline gene, possibly because of a read error. The chain recombines TRBV7-8 with TRBJ2-4, with 7 bases identical to TRBD2. The V gene's germline CDR1 is SGHVS and CDR2 FQNEAQ. This CDR3 spans 15 amino acids. The CDR3 loop reads CAGSLAAGVGNIQYF. The CDR3 DNA follows: TGTGCCGGCAGCTTAGCGGCGGGGGTGGGAAACATTCAGTACTTC.

This chain connects TRBV6-2 or TRBV6-3 to TRBJ2-7; D might be TRBD1 or TRBD2, each matching 5 bases. There are 17 residues in the CDR3. The germline gives CDR1 MNHEY, CDR2 SVGEGT. V lost 2 bases and J lost 4, with 21 bases in between. The CDR3 DNA sequence: TGTGCCAGCAGTTACCCAAGGACTGGGACCTATCTTTACGAGCAGTACTTC. This codes for CASSYPRTGTYLYEQYF.

This sequence joins TRBV30 and TRBJ1-6; maybe TRBD1 (5 bases). V shed 3 bases and J shed 8 bases, with 14 bases lying between them. CDR1 and CDR2 (germline): GTSNPN, SVGIG (reference sequence). CDR3 length: 14 residues. The CDR3 here is CAWRGTGEDSPLHF. CDR3 nucleotides: TGTGCCTGGAGGGGAACAGGAGAAGATTCACCCCTCCACTTT.

V usage is TRBV6-1 and J usage is TRBJ2-7; 7 nucleotides match TRBD1. Germline V gene lookup returns CDR1 MNHNS and CDR2 SASEGT. V lost 6 bases and J lost 6; bases outside the gene matches: 17. This CDR3 comprises 16 residues. CDR3 sequence reads: CASSRKATGEGGEQYF. The CDR3 DNA is TGTGCCAGCAGCAGGAAGGCTACAGGGGAAGGAGGCGAGCAGTACTTC.

This clonotype was seen at least ten times. The junction shows a germline mismatch at one end, possibly a read error. V is TRBV28 and J is TRBJ2-7, with TRBD1 matching 7 bases. The CDR3 consists of 14 residues. Per germline, CDR1 MDHEN and CDR2 SYDVKM. This chain's CDR3 is CASSPIRKGQFSHF. The CDR3 DNA reads as TGTGCCAGCAGTCCAATCCGGAAGGGACAGTTCTCTCACTTC.

This clonotype was recorded many times. The rearrangement joins TRBV20-1 to TRBJ2-5; D assignment may be TRBD1 or TRBD2 (5 bases each). This CDR3 is 13 amino acids long. Trimming cost V 6 bases and J 2 bases, with 13 bases left between them. The germline V gene has CDR1 DFQATT and CDR2 SNEGSKA (reference sequence). CDR3 nucleotides: TGCAGTGCCTCCCCGGGGCTTCAAGAGACCCAGTACTTC. As protein: CSASPGLQETQYF.

The table lists this clonotype with many counts. The rearrangement links TRBV5-1 to TRBJ1-1; the D gene is possibly TRBD1 (5 bases). The CDR3 runs to 16 residues. V gave up 5 bases and J gave up 1 base, with 18 bases separating them. The germline gives CDR1 SGHRS, CDR2 YFSETQ. The CDR3 reads CASRTTALATNTEAFF. The DNA of the CDR3 is TGCGCCAGCAGAACGACAGCTTTAGCCACGAACACTGAAGCTTTCTTT. Full variable domain (outside the CDR3, taken from reference TRBV5-1 and TRBJ1-1): KAGVTQTPRYLIKTRGQQVTLSCSPISGHRSVSWYQQTPGQGLQFLFEYFSETQRNKGNFPGRFSGRQFSNSRSEMNVSTLELGDSALYLCASRTTALATNTEAFFGQGTRLTVV.

This clonotype was counted a few times. V gene TRBV28 combines with J gene TRBJ1-5; D may be TRBD1 (5 bases). Germline assignment: CDR1 MDHEN and CDR2 SYDVKM. V was shortened by 1 base and J by 2 bases, with 9 bases between the two germline ends. The CDR3 runs 15 residues. The CDR3 bases are TGTGCCAGCAGTTTATCAGGGTTGCGCAATCAGCCCCAGCATTTT. Protein: CASSLSGLRNQPQHF.

In its sample, this clonotype was seen many times. The V and J genes are TRBV11-2 and TRBJ1-1; D uncertain. V dropped 0 bases and J dropped 5 bases, with 13 bases sitting between them. The germline gives CDR1 SGHAT, CDR2 FQNNGV. This CDR3 has 15 amino acids. CDR3 coding DNA: TGTGCCAGCAGCTTAGAGGGCAGATGGGAGACTGAAGCTTTCTTT. Amino acids: CASSLEGRWETEAFF.

This clonotype was observed at least ten times. The chain combines TRBV6-1 with TRBJ1-5; 9 bases agree with TRBD1. Trimming removed 8 bases from V and 0 bases from J; junction bases left unmatched: 5. The CDR3 loop spans 15 amino acids. The germline CDR1 and CDR2 sequences are MNHNS and SASEGT. The CDR3 reads CASLRDRDSNQPQHF. As DNA, the CDR3 is TGTGCCAGCCTCCGGGACAGGGATAGCAATCAGCCCCAGCATTTT.

This clonotype was recorded a few times. A much larger clone lies one base from this, so it may be a read error. The rearrangement links TRBV12-3 or TRBV12-4 to TRBJ2-5; 7 bases map to TRBD1. CDR3 size: 14 residues. CDR3 bases: TGTGCCAGCAGTGACAGGGTTTATAGAGAGACCAAGTACTTC. Translating gives CASSDRVYRETKYF.

This clonotype has a count of ten or more. The V call is TRBV11-3, the J call TRBJ1-2, with D perhaps TRBD1 (5 bases). V was cut by 4 bases and J by 7 bases, with 31 bases left in between. This CDR3 spans 19 amino acids. Germline V lookup: CDR1 SGHNT, CDR2 YENEEA. CDR3 sequence (DNA): TGTGCCAGCAGCTCCGTTTTTCCGCAACGGCAGGGTCGGTCGGGTGGCTACACCTTC. It codes for CASSSVFPQRQGRSGGYTF.

CDR3 in amino acids: CASSEEQGGAETQYF. The CDR3 nucleotides are TGTGCCAGCAGTGAGGAACAGGGTGGCGCGGAGACCCAGTACTTC. J is TRBJ2-5 and V is TRBV6-1; a possible D gene is TRBD1 (6 bases). Germline CDR1 and CDR2: MNHNS and SASEGT. V was pared by 3 bases and J by 5 bases, with 16 bases between. The CDR3 consists of 15 residues.

This clonotype has ten or more counts. The J gene is TRBJ1-1, the V gene TRBV28; 10 bases match TRBD1. With V trimmed by 6 bases and J by 0 bases, 4 bases remained unmatched. Per the germline V gene, CDR1 is MDHEN and CDR2 is SYDVKM. The CDR3 runs 15 residues. CDR3 residues: CASRLDRGLNTEAFF. The CDR3 DNA sequence: TGTGCCAGCAGATTGGACAGGGGGTTGAACACTGAAGCTTTCTTT.